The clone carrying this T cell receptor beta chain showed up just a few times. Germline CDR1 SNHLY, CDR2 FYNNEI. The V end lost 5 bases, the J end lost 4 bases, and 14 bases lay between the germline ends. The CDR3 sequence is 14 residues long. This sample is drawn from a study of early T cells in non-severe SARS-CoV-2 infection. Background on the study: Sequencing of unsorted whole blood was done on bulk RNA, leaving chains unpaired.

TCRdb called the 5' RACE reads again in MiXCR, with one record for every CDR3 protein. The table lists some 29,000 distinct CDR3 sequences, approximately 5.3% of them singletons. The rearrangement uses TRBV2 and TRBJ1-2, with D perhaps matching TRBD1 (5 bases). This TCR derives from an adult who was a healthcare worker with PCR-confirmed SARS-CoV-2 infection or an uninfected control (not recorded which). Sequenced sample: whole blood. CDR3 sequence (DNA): TGTGCCAGCAGTACCATTGACAGCACCTATGGCTACACCTTC. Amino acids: CASSTIDSTYGYTF. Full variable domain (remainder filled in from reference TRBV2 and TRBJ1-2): EPEVTQTPSHQVTQMGQEVILRCVPISNHLYFYWYRQILGQKVEFLVSFYNNEISEKSEIFDDQFSVERPDGSNFTLKIRSTKLEDSAMYFCASSTIDSTYGYTFGSGTRLTVV.